This is a list of T cell receptor beta chains from one sample in a study of T cells in Graves' hyperthyroidism and ophthalmopathy. TCRdb re-derived calls from the multiplex PCR reads in MiXCR, one entry per CDR3 protein. The sample includes about 590,000 distinct CDR3 sequences, about 15% of them seen just once. Sequences were obtained from blood. Receptors were obtained from a woman in her 30s with Graves' hyperthyroidism. CDR3s include the opening cysteine and the closing phenylalanine or tryptophan. A D gene is named only where the DNA matches it firmly. Clone size is stated in some rows and not others, as once, few, many or a class when expanded.

d_call | clone_size | j_call | v_call | cdr3_nt | cdr3_aa
- | - | TRBJ2-7 | TRBV12-5 | TGTGCTAGTGGTTCAACCCCCCCCTACGAGCAGTACTTC | CASGSTPPYEQYF
TRBD1 | many | TRBJ1-1 | TRBV6-2/TRBV6-3 | TGTGCCAGCGGTAACAGGGGGGGCACTGAAGCTTTCTTT | CASGNRGGTEAFF
TRBD2 | many | TRBJ2-7 | TRBV20-1 | TGCAGTCCAGGTGGGACTTCCGGGACTAGTTCCTTTTACGAGCAGTACTTC | CSPGGTSGTSSFYEQYF
- | - | TRBJ2-2 | TRBV27 | TGTGCCAGCAGTTCCCGTGCCACTCGTGGCACCGGGGAGCTGTTTTTT | CASSSRATRGTGELFF
TRBD2 | many | TRBJ2-1 | TRBV12-3/TRBV12-4 | TGTGCCAGCAGTTTAGGGGGATTTAGCGGGAGAGACTCTATACCCTACAATGAGCAGTTCTTC | CASSLGGFSGRDSIPYNEQFF
- | - | TRBJ1-1 | TRBV7-3 | TGTGCCAGCAGCCTCCACCCCGGGGCGCAGCCGAACACTGAAGCTTTCTTT | CASSLHPGAQPNTEAFF
- | many | TRBJ2-1 | TRBV5-1 | TGCGCCAGCAGCCCCGGGTCGTCTCCCGCCAATGAGCAGTTCTTC | CASSPGSSPANEQFF
- | - | TRBJ2-5 | TRBV7-7 | TGTGCTAGCAGCTTAGCGGACACTGGCGGGGAGACCCAGTACTTC | CASSLADTGGETQYF
- | - | TRBJ2-1 | TRBV5-1 | TGCGCCAGCACGAAAAAGAGCTCCTACAATGAGCAGTTCTTC | CASTKKSSYNEQFF
- | many | TRBJ2-7 | TRBV3-1 | TGTGCCAGCAGCCAACCGGGACTTGTCGAGCAGTACTTC | CASSQPGLVEQYF
TRBD2 | few | TRBJ2-1 | TRBV7-9 | TGTGCCAGCAGCTTAGGCGGACTAGCGGGAGGAAGGCGCTACAATGAGCAGTTCTTC | CASSLGGLAGGRRYNEQFF
- | many | TRBJ2-1 | TRBV7-9 | TGTGCCAGCAGCTTCGGTCCCGCCTCCGTCAATGAGCAGTTCTTC | CASSFGPASVNEQFF
TRBD2 | - | TRBJ2-7 | TRBV6-2/TRBV6-3 | TGTGCCAGCAGTTACGCCCTAGCGGGGGAGGCCTACGAGCAGTACTTC | CASSYALAGEAYEQYF
- | few | TRBJ1-1 | TRBV27 | TGTGCCGGCTCAGGGGATTACACTGAAGCTTTCTTT | CAGSGDYTEAFF
TRBD1 | - | TRBJ2-6 | TRBV24-1 | TGTGCCACCAGTGATATACAGGGGCCCTCTGGGGCCGACGTCCTGACTTTC | CATSDIQGPSGADVLTF
- | - | TRBJ2-5 | TRBV12-3/TRBV12-4 | TGTGCCAGCAGCTACGACTTAGCGGAAGAGACCCAGTACTTC | CASSYDLAEETQYF
- | many | TRBJ2-5 | TRBV6-1 | TGTGCCAGCAGTGCCCAGGGAGCCGGCAGAGGGGTGACCCAGTACTTC | CASSAQGAGRGVTQYF
TRBD2 | many | TRBJ2-3 | TRBV3-1 | TGTGCCAGCAGCAAGAGGCGGGGGGGCACAGATACGCAGTATTTT | CASSKRRGGTDTQYF
- | - | TRBJ1-1 | TRBV6-1 | TGTGCCAGCACTATAGGGGGAGATGGGAACACTGAAGCTTTCTTT | CASTIGGDGNTEAFF
TRBD2 | many | TRBJ2-1 | TRBV27 | TGTGCCAGCAGTCCGGCTAGCGGGAGGGCCAGGGATGAGCAGTTCTTC | CASSPASGRARDEQFF
TRBD2 | many | TRBJ2-1 | TRBV6-1 | TGTGCCAGCAGAGCTAGCGGGAGCTCCTACAATGAGCAGTTCTTC | CASRASGSSYNEQFF
TRBD2 | many | TRBJ2-1 | TRBV28 | TGTGCCAGCAGTCCCATAGCGGGAGAGGACAATGAGCAGTTCTTC | CASSPIAGEDNEQFF
- | - | TRBJ2-1 | TRBV7-9 | TGTGCCAGCAGCTTGGTACGGGGAGCGCTAAATGAGCAGTTCTTC | CASSLVRGALNEQFF
TRBD2 | many | TRBJ2-7 | TRBV3-1 | TGTGCCAGAGAGGAGCGGGGGCGCTCCTACGAGCAGTACTTC | CAREERGRSYEQYF
- | many | TRBJ2-1 | TRBV28 | TGTGCCAGCAGTTCAGCCGACAATGAGCAGTTCTTC | CASSSADNEQFF
- | many | TRBJ2-3 | TRBV7-2 | TGTGCCAGCAGCTTATATCGGGGGGCTGGCACAGATACGCAGTATTTT | CASSLYRGAGTDTQYF
- | many | TRBJ2-1 | TRBV12-3/TRBV12-4 | TGTGCCAGCCGCACGGGGCGTCGCTCCTACAATGAGCAGTTCTTC | CASRTGRRSYNEQFF
- | - | TRBJ2-7 | TRBV3-1 | TGTGCCAGCAGCCCAATGGCTGGGGTAAACTACGAGCAGTACTTC | CASSPMAGVNYEQYF
- | many | TRBJ2-1 | TRBV20-1 | TGCAGTGCTATAGCTTCTAGCTCCTACAATGAGCAGTTCTTC | CSAIASSSYNEQFF
- | few | TRBJ2-1 | TRBV10-3 | TGTGCCATTAGAAGTGGGCCCGTCGGGGAGCAGTTCTTC | CAIRSGPVGEQFF
- | many | TRBJ2-1 | TRBV20-1 | TGCAGTGCTCGACCAACAGGGTCCCCAGGCTACAATGAGCAGTTCTTC | CSARPTGSPGYNEQFF
TRBD2 | once | TRBJ2-1 | TRBV10-2 | TGCGCCAGCACTACACTGGGACTAGCGGTTGGTGAGCAGTTCTTC | CASTTLGLAVGEQFF
- | many | TRBJ2-1 | TRBV20-1 | TGCAGTGCTAGTCTTGGCGGGACCTCCTACAATGAGCAGTTCTTC | CSASLGGTSYNEQFF
- | many | TRBJ2-1 | TRBV27 | TGTGCCAGCAAGGGGCCTCTGGCGCGGAATGAGCAGTTCTTC | CASKGPLARNEQFF
- | few | TRBJ2-5 | TRBV28 | TGTGCCAGCGGCTCTTACGTCACAGAAGAGACCCAGTACTTC | CASGSYVTEETQYF
- | few | TRBJ1-2 | TRBV7-2 | TGTGCCAGCAGCTTACCGGGACTTATCTATGGCTACACCTTC | CASSLPGLIYGYTF
- | - | TRBJ1-5 | TRBV27 | TGTGCCAGCAGTTTATCGAATCTTAGCAATCAGCCCCAGCATTTT | CASSLSNLSNQPQHF
- | many | TRBJ2-5 | TRBV7-9 | TGTGCCAGCAGCGCCCCGCGTGGCCAAGAGACCCAGTACTTC | CASSAPRGQETQYF
- | few | TRBJ1-1 | TRBV4-1 | TGCGCCAGCAGCCTCGCAGAGACACCGAACACTGAAGCTTTCTTT | CASSLAETPNTEAFF
- | many | TRBJ2-3 | TRBV15 | TGTGCCACCAGCAGAGATCGTATGAATACAGATACGCAGTATTTT | CATSRDRMNTDTQYF
TRBD2 | few | TRBJ2-2 | TRBV7-9 | TGTGCCAGCAGCTTTCTGGCGGGAGCCGGCACCGGGGAGCTGTTTTTT | CASSFLAGAGTGELFF
TRBD1 | many | TRBJ2-1 | TRBV11-3 | TGTGCCAGCAGCTTAGGGTCGTGGGCAGGGGGCCGTGAGCAGTTCTTC | CASSLGSWAGGREQFF
- | many | TRBJ2-1 | TRBV27 | TGTGCCAGCAGACCTAGCCGTTACAATGAGCAGTTCTTC | CASRPSRYNEQFF
- | - | TRBJ2-7 | TRBV9 | TGTGCCAGCAGCGTAGACGGCGCCTCCTACGAGCAGTACTTC | CASSVDGASYEQYF
TRBD1 | - | TRBJ2-2 | TRBV10-2 | TGCGCCAGCGGGACCGACAGGGGGGACACCGGGGAGCTGTTTTTT | CASGTDRGDTGELFF
TRBD2 | few | TRBJ2-2 | TRBV20-1 | TGCAGTGCAGAGACCCACCCCGGCGGGAGAGCGGGGGAGCTGTTTTTT | CSAETHPGGRAGELFF
- | many | TRBJ1-1 | TRBV7-9 | TGTGCCAGCAGCTTATTAGGACCAAGCGGCACTGAAGCTTTCTTT | CASSLLGPSGTEAFF
TRBD2 | many | TRBJ2-7 | TRBV7-2 | TGTGCCAGCAGCCAACGAGCCGTCGCCGGGGGGGGCTACGAGCAGTACTTC | CASSQRAVAGGGYEQYF
TRBD1 | many | TRBJ1-5 | TRBV20-1 | TGCAGTGCTCTGGGACAGGAATTCAATCAGCCCCAGCATTTT | CSALGQEFNQPQHF
- | many | TRBJ1-4 | TRBV18 | TGTGCCAGCTCACCAGGGTATGATAATGAAAAACTGTTTTTT | CASSPGYDNEKLFF
TRBD2 | many | TRBJ2-3 | TRBV20-1 | TGCAGTGCTAGAGGTTCACAGGGGGGACTAGCGGGAGATACGCAGTATTTT | CSARGSQGGLAGDTQYF
TRBD1 | many | TRBJ2-7 | TRBV19 | TGTGCCAGCCAATCCAGGGGGCTTAATAGCGCCGGCGAGCAGTACTTC | CASQSRGLNSAGEQYF